The text below deals with one TCR beta chain. The assay was immunoSEQ multiplex PCR, and TCRdb's table has in-frame clones only and misses some. The profile shows over 45,000 clones, under 90% of them singletons. This record comes from a study of OX40 agonist ivuxolimab in advanced cancers. The wider study: Having had anti-PD-1, anti-PD-L1 or anti-CTLA-4 therapy before was allowed, and around 39% had some.

The germline V gene has CDR1 MNHEY and CDR2 SMNVEV (reference sequence). This CDR3 is built from 16 residues. V shed 5 bases, J shed 0 bases, and the junction held 8 bases outside the gene matches. The starting material was CD4+ or CD8+ T cells sorted from blood, obtained in a trial of the OX40 agonist ivuxolimab. This clonotype originated in an adult with an advanced solid tumor such as melanoma, head and neck, liver or kidney cancer. The chain carries TRBV27 and TRBJ2-7; 9 positions match TRBD2. Written as DNA, the CDR3 is TGTGCCAGCAGTGCCGAAAGTAGCGGGAGCTCCTACGAGCAGTACTTC. This codes for CASSAESSGSSYEQYF.